The T cell receptor (beta chain) described here comes from a study of cytomegalovirus exposure and HLA in healthy donors. About the research overall: Inside one of the first data releases sat some 85 million unique TCRs taken from HLA-typed donors.

The CDR3 loop spans 13 amino acids. The germline V gene has CDR1 MNHNY and CDR2 SVGAGI (reference sequence). The ends were cut back, 6 bases at V and 6 bases at J, with 11 bases in the middle. Study outcomes and limitations: In most subjects, TCR beta sequences reportedly gave accurate predictions of HLA-A and HLA-B alleles.

On this clone: The antigen is undetermined.

In the PCR, 60 Vbeta and 13 Jbeta primers were used. Sequencing used immunoSEQ multiplex PCR; TCRdb keeps in-frame clones, though not all of them. Across 91,000 or so clones, the top ten clones capture under 4.5% of the sample. Sequenced input: PBMCs. The TCR was taken from a woman in her 30s in good health and CMV-seronegative. The chain links TRBV6-6 to TRBJ1-4; D gene unclear. CDR3 protein: CASRPRIDEKLFF. The CDR3 coding sequence is TGTGCCAGCAGACCCAGGATCGATGAAAAACTGTTTTTT.